The clone carrying this T cell receptor beta chain was seen a few times. Methods used by the authors: Reference gene primer amplification yielded estimated nucleated cell counts. The data were produced by immunoSEQ multiplex PCR, yet TCRdb's version contains in-frame clones alone and is incomplete. V, J and clone size derive from that table, while D and trimming were established from the DNA sequence. The table lists 45,000 to 60,000 clones, 70% to 90% of them singletons. The sample comes from a study of blood T cell repertoires in COVID-19. This TCR was recovered from a human donor in a cohort sampled during active COVID-19. Material for sequencing was peripheral blood.

The CDR3 region has the DNA TGTGCCAGCAGCTTGATAGGGGCCAGCTCCTACGAGCAGTACTTC. Translating it yields CASSLIGASSYEQYF. The chain joins TRBV5-6 to TRBJ2-7; D might be TRBD1 (5 bases). The germline V gene encodes CDR1 SGHDT and CDR2 YYEEEE. This CDR3 has 15 amino acids. Deletions cut 1 base from V and 0 bases from J, with 11 bases between.